The TCR beta chain described here comes from a study of a mutant IDH1 vaccine in newly diagnosed glioma. At the level of the study: Patients got their first vaccination 4-6 weeks after radiotherapy alone, or with temozolomide cycles. Patients previously underwent radiotherapy, temozolomide, or both, and most underwent both.

Specified time point: week 11, during vaccination. What each vaccine dose contained was 300 ug of mutant IDH1 20-mer peptide, accompanied by topical imiquimod. On this clone: The antigen is not known.

CDR3 size: 12 residues. Between the trimmed V and J ends, which lost 9 bases and 2 bases, there was a span of 10 bases. Germline V lookup: CDR1 LNHDA, CDR2 SQIVND (reference sequence). This table comes from immunoSEQ multiplex PCR, and its TCRdb copy is limited to in-frame clones, with some not included. The sample records around 60,000 clones, 84% being singletons. The sequence came from a woman aged 50 to 65 with glioma. This chain links TRBV19 with TRBJ1-2, with D tentatively TRBD1 (5 bases). The sample consisted of PBMCs, taken from a glioma patient whose treatment included an IDH1 peptide vaccine. CDR3 nucleotides: TGTGCCAGCAAAGACAGCAACTATGGCTACACCTTC. Protein: CASKDSNYGYTF. Variable domain in full (rest from reference TRBV19 and TRBJ1-2): DGGITQSPKYLFRKEGQNVTLSCEQNLNHDAMYWYRQDPGQGLRLIYYSQIVNDFQKGDIAEGYSVSREKKESFPLTVTSAQKNPTAFYLCASKDSNYGYTFGSGTRLTVV.